The 12 T cell receptor beta chains in this list originate from one sample, sequenced in a study of blood T cell repertoires in COVID-19. Repertoires were generated with immunoSEQ multiplex PCR, while TCRdb's copy carries only in-frame clones and drops some. This sample has a few hundred thousand clones, with roughly 85% found just once. Sequencing was carried out using PBMCs or T cells enriched from blood (not recorded which). All receptors derive from a man in his thirties or forties who had recovered from COVID-19.

This clone was seen once. The chain uses TRBV30 and TRBJ1-5; D gene unclear. V was cut by 2 bases and J by 8 bases, with 13 bases left in between. Germline assignment: CDR1 GTSNPN and CDR2 SVGIG (reference sequence). The CDR3 loop spans 13 amino acids. The CDR3 bases are TGTGCCTGGAGTAGAGGGCCTTATGAGCCCCAGCATTTT. Translated: CAWSRGPYEPQHF.

The V and J genes are TRBV2 and TRBJ1-5; a possible D gene is TRBD1 (5 bases). With 2 bases removed from V and 12 bases from J, the gap between germline ends came to 14 bases. CDR1 and CDR2 (germline): SNHLY, FYNNEI. The CDR3 runs to 13 residues. The CDR3 DNA sequence: TGTGCCAGCAGTGAAAATGGCCGGGGGGTCCAGCATTTT. Protein sequence: CASSENGRGVQHF.

The rearrangement uses TRBV6-2 or TRBV6-3 and TRBJ1-2; no firm D call. Germline CDR1 is MNHEY and CDR2 is SVGEGT. The V end was cut by 4 bases, the J end by 2 bases, with 14 bases between. The CDR3 loop spans 15 amino acids. CDR3 sequence (DNA): TGTGCCAGCAGTTTAAGCAGGCCTTTAAACTATGGCTACACCTTC. Translation: CASSLSRPLNYGYTF.

The V call is TRBV24-1, the J call TRBJ2-1; 13 bases fit TRBD2. The CDR3 runs to 19 residues. Germline values: CDR1 KGHDR, CDR2 SFDVKD. V was pared by 3 bases and J by 10 bases, with 17 bases of the junction left unmatched. As DNA, the CDR3 is TGTGCCACCAGTGATCCTACACCTACTAGCGGGGGGGGCCCCGGAGAGCAGTTCTTC. Its protein product is CATSDPTPTSGGGPGEQFF.

V gene TRBV15 combines with J gene TRBJ2-5, with 9 nucleotides matching TRBD2. Germline V gene sequence: CDR1 LNHNV, CDR2 YYDKDF (reference sequence). With V trimmed by 3 bases and J by 1 base, 3 bases remained unmatched. The CDR3 length is 15 residues. The CDR3, as DNA: TGTGCCACCAGCAGCCAGCGGGGGGCCCAAGAGACCCAGTACTTC. Its translation: CATSSQRGAQETQYF.

The table lists this clone with a few counts. Other nucleotide sequences in the sample specify the same CDR3. This chain links TRBV9 with TRBJ2-1; a possible D gene is TRBD2 (6 bases). The CDR3 consists of 16 residues. The ends were cut back, 0 bases at V and 0 bases at J, with 10 bases in the middle. Per the germline V gene, CDR1 is SGDLS and CDR2 is YYNGEE. CDR3 residues: CASSVVGGSSYNEQFF. CDR3 in DNA: TGTGCCAGCAGCGTAGTCGGGGGAAGCTCCTACAATGAGCAGTTCTTC.

The count of this clone is one. The chain employs TRBV6-5 and TRBJ1-2, with 12 bases lining up with TRBD1. The CDR3 consists of 15 residues. Trimming cost V 0 bases and J 8 bases; bases outside gene matches: 4. Germline CDR1 reads MNHEY; CDR2 reads SVGAGI. This chain's CDR3 is CASSYSGTGGWGYTF. Here the CDR3 DNA reads TGTGCCAGCAGTTACTCCGGGACAGGGGGCTGGGGCTACACCTTC.

CDR3: CAWKRQGSGTGELFF. The CDR3 DNA sequence: TGTGCCTGGAAGCGACAGGGGAGTGGGACCGGGGAGCTGTTTTTT. The V call is TRBV30, the J call TRBJ2-2; the match to TRBD1 covers 8 bases. Per the germline V gene, CDR1 is GTSNPN and CDR2 is SVGIG (reference sequence). Trimming cost V 4 bases and J 5 bases; bases outside gene matches: 9. CDR3 size: 15 residues. The full variable domain, in which reference TRBV30 and TRBJ2-2 provide the parts outside the CDR3, is SQTIHQWPATLVQPVGSPLSLECTVEGTSNPNLYWYRQAAGRGLQLLFYSVGIGQISSEVPQNLSASRPQDRQFILSSKKLLLSDSGFYLCAWKRQGSGTGELFFGEGSRLTVL.

The CDR3 loop is CAWSATGGQGETQYF. CDR3 nucleotides: TGTGCCTGGAGTGCAACGGGGGGGCAGGGAGAGACCCAGTACTTC. V gene TRBV30 combines with J gene TRBJ2-5; 8 bases match TRBD2. Germline CDR1 reads GTSNPN; CDR2 reads SVGIG (reference sequence). The J segment lost 4 bases and the V segment lost 1 base, leaving 8 bases of the junction unmatched. The CDR3 runs to 15 residues.

This chain joins TRBV18 and TRBJ2-7, with TRBD1 as a possible D gene (6 bases). This CDR3 contains 16 residues. CDR1 is KGHSH and CDR2 is LQKENI in the germline V gene. The ends were cut back, 0 bases at V and 1 base at J, with 13 bases in the middle. The CDR3 protein is CASSPPQLGGSYEQYF. The CDR3 nucleotides are TGTGCCAGCTCACCACCGCAGCTAGGGGGTTCCTACGAGCAGTACTTC.

The V call is TRBV19, the J call TRBJ2-7, with D maybe TRBD1 (5 bases). The CDR3 has 14 residues. The V gene's germline CDR1 is LNHDA and CDR2 SQIVND (reference sequence). Trimming removed 1 base from V and 0 bases from J, with 7 bases in between. The CDR3 region is CASSIVDSSYEQYF. CDR3 in DNA: TGTGCCAGTAGTATAGTCGACAGCTCCTACGAGCAGTACTTC.

The V call is TRBV24-1, the J call TRBJ1-2, with D hard to call. Germline V CDR1 and CDR2: KGHDR, SFDVKD. The CDR3 spans 12 residues. V shed 9 bases and J shed 4 bases, with 11 bases lying between them. CDR3 nucleotide sequence: TGTGCCACCTCTAACGCCGCCTATGGCTACACCTTC. It translates to CATSNAAYGYTF.